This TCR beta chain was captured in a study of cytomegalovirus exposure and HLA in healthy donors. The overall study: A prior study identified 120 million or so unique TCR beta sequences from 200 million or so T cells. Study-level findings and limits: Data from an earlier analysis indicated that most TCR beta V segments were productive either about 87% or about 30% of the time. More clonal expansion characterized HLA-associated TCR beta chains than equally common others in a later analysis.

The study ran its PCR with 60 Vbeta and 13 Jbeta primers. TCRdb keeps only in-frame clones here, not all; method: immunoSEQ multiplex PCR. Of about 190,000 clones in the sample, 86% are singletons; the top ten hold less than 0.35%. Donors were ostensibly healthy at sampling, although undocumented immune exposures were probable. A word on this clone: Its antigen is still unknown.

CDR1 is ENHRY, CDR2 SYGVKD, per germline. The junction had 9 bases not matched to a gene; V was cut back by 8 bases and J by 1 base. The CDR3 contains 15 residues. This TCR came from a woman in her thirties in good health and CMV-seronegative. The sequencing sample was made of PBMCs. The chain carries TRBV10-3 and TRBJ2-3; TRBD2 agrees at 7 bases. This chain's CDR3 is CAIGALADRTDTQYF. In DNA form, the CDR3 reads TGTGCCATCGGGGCCCTAGCGGATCGCACAGATACGCAGTATTTT.